The 24 T cell receptor beta chains below were found in one sample sequenced in a study of cytomegalovirus exposure and HLA in healthy donors. Vbeta (60) and Jbeta (13) primers were used in the PCR. TCRdb's table, derived via immunoSEQ multiplex PCR, lists solely in-frame clones and lacks some. This table has about 140,000 clones, 70% to 80% appearing once. Sequencing was done on a sample of PBMCs. Receptors were obtained from a female donor in good health and CMV-seronegative.

The genes are TRBV18 and TRBJ2-7; maybe TRBD2 (7 bases). This CDR3 is 15 amino acids long. Trimming took 3 bases from V and 5 from J, leaving 17 bases between them. Per germline, CDR1 KGHSH and CDR2 LQKENI. The CDR3 here is CASSPGRAGANEQYF. CDR3 sequence (DNA): TGTGCCAGCTCACCGGGGAGGGCAGGGGCTAACGAGCAGTACTTC.

The J gene is TRBJ2-1, the V gene TRBV5-1; 9 bases fit TRBD1. The CDR3 is 14 amino acids. Germline V gene lookup returns CDR1 SGHRS and CDR2 YFSETQ. After removal of 8 bases from V and 3 bases from J, the junction contained 6 bases not matched to a gene. The CDR3 DNA sequence: TGCGCCAGTACCCGGGACAGGGACTACAATGAGCAGTTCTTC. Its translation: CASTRDRDYNEQFF. The entire variable domain, with the rest obtained from reference TRBV5-1 and TRBJ2-1, is as follows: KAGVTQTPRYLIKTRGQQVTLSCSPISGHRSVSWYQQTPGQGLQFLFEYFSETQRNKGNFPGRFSGRQFSNSRSEMNVSTLELGDSALYLCASTRDRDYNEQFFGPGTRLTVL.

The rearrangement joins TRBV7-9 to TRBJ2-3; D perhaps matches TRBD1 (5 bases). The germline CDR1 and CDR2 sequences are SEHNR and FQNEAQ (reference sequence). This CDR3 is built from 13 residues. V lost 1 base to trimming and J lost 5 bases, with 7 bases between them. The CDR3 sequence is CASSLVRVDTQYF. CDR3 sequence (DNA): TGTGCCAGCAGCTTAGTCAGGGTAGATACGCAGTATTTT.

The chain employs TRBV2 and TRBJ2-7, with 9 bases identical to TRBD1. Trimming took 5 bases from V and 3 from J; bases not matched to a gene: 8. Germline V lookup: CDR1 SNHLY, CDR2 FYNNEI. The CDR3 consists of 15 residues. CDR3: CASSPDRGNSYEQYF. The CDR3 DNA sequence: TGTGCCAGCAGTCCTGACAGGGGGAACAGCTACGAGCAGTACTTC.

The chain combines TRBV19 with TRBJ1-2, with 10 nucleotides matching TRBD1. V shed 1 base, J shed 2 bases, and the junction held 10 bases outside the gene matches. Germline assignment: CDR1 LNHDA and CDR2 SQIVND (reference sequence). This CDR3 is 18 amino acids long. In DNA form, the CDR3 reads TGTGCCAGTAGTATAGCCGGGACAGGGGTCTTAAGGAACTATGGCTACACCTTC. As protein: CASSIAGTGVLRNYGYTF.

The CDR3 bases are TGCGCCAGCAGTGAGTCGAAAGCGGGAGGGCCCACAGATACGCAGTATTTT. Its protein product is CASSESKAGGPTDTQYF. The rearrangement joins TRBV10-1 to TRBJ2-3, with 10 nucleotides matching TRBD2. CDR1 and CDR2 from the germline V gene are WNHNN and SYGVQD (reference sequence). CDR3 length equals 17 residues. Trimming removed 0 bases from V and 2 bases from J; junction bases left unmatched: 5.

This clone was seen more than once but under ten times. This chain connects TRBV19 to TRBJ1-5; D gene unclear. CDR3 size: 13 residues. Per germline, CDR1 LNHDA and CDR2 SQIVND (reference sequence). V shed 5 bases and J shed 3 bases, with 8 bases lying between them. The CDR3 reads CASSVQLNQPQHF. The CDR3 DNA is TGTGCCAGTAGTGTACAGCTCAATCAGCCCCAGCATTTT. Full variable domain (rest looked up from reference TRBV19 and TRBJ1-5): DGGITQSPKYLFRKEGQNVTLSCEQNLNHDAMYWYRQDPGQGLRLIYYSQIVNDFQKGDIAEGYSVSREKKESFPLTVTSAQKNPTAFYLCASSVQLNQPQHFGDGTRLSIL.

This chain uses TRBV5-1 with TRBJ2-3; 9 positions match TRBD1. Trimming removed 4 bases from V and 4 bases from J; junction bases left unmatched: 10. Germline loops: CDR1 SGHRS, CDR2 YFSETQ. The CDR3 runs to 16 residues. The CDR3 protein is CASSVTGGPSADTQYF. The CDR3 coding sequence is TGCGCCAGCAGCGTAACAGGGGGCCCCTCCGCAGATACGCAGTATTTT.

This clone was seen only a few times. This chain connects TRBV5-6 to TRBJ1-4, with TRBD1 matching over 7 bases. The germline CDR1 and CDR2 sequences are SGHDT and YYEEEE. The CDR3 extends over 16 amino acids. The V and J ends lost 0 bases and 6 bases, in that order; junction bases with no gene match: 8. Written as DNA, the CDR3 is TGTGCCAGCAGCTTGGGGGGATTCGGACAGGATGAAAAACTGTTTTTT. Amino acid sequence: CASSLGGFGQDEKLFF. Combining the CDR3 with reference TRBV5-6 and TRBJ1-4 gives the whole variable domain DAGVTQSPTHLIKTRGQQVTLRCSPKSGHDTVSWYQQALGQGPQFIFQYYEEEERQRGNFPDRFSGHQFPNYSSELNVNALLLGDSALYLCASSLGGFGQDEKLFFGSGTQLSVL.

The J gene is TRBJ2-1, the V gene TRBV10-3; 11 positions match TRBD1. The junction had 14 bases not matched to a gene; V was cut back by 0 bases and J by 4 bases. This CDR3 has 20 amino acids. Germline V gene sequence: CDR1 ENHRY, CDR2 SYGVKD. The CDR3 is CAISESPGPGQGARYNEQFF. The CDR3 DNA reads as TGTGCCATCAGTGAGTCCCCAGGCCCCGGACAGGGGGCTAGATACAATGAGCAGTTCTTC.

The chain has TRBV7-2 and TRBJ2-1; D unclear. The CDR3 runs 12 residues. The V end lost 3 bases, the J end lost 3 bases, and 3 bases lay between the germline ends. Germline V gene lookup returns CDR1 SGHTA and CDR2 FQGNSA. The CDR3 nucleotides read TGTGCCAGCAGCTTCAGCTACAATGAGCAGTTCTTC. As protein: CASSFSYNEQFF.

The rearrangement joins TRBV28 to TRBJ2-1; the D gene is possibly TRBD1 (5 bases). The CDR3 contains 15 residues. The germline gives CDR1 MDHEN, CDR2 SYDVKM. Trimming removed 4 bases at V and 0 bases at J, with 10 bases between. The CDR3, as DNA: TGTGCCAGCAGTTGGGGCCCAGCCTCCTACAATGAGCAGTTCTTC. It encodes CASSWGPASYNEQFF. The whole variable domain, remainder taken from reference TRBV28 and TRBJ2-1, is DVKVTQSSRYLVKRTGEKVFLECVQDMDHENMFWYRQDPGLGLRLIYFSYDVKMKEKGDIPEGYSVSREKKERFSLILESASTNQTSMYLCASSWGPASYNEQFFGPGTRLTVL.

This clone has just a few counts. V is TRBV5-8 and J is TRBJ1-5; unclear D gene. Trimming took 4 bases from V and 4 from J, leaving 15 bases between them. This CDR3 is 15 amino acids long. Germline V gives CDR1 SGHTS, CDR2 YDEGEE. The CDR3 DNA follows: TGTGCCAGCAGCCCAGGTTTCGTGCATAATCAGCCCCAGCATTTT. This codes for CASSPGFVHNQPQHF.

This clone was picked up a small number of times. The chain employs TRBV28 and TRBJ1-4, with D tentatively TRBD1 (5 bases). This CDR3 is built from 14 residues. V gave up 5 bases and J gave up 9 bases, with 16 bases separating them. Germline V gene sequence: CDR1 MDHEN, CDR2 SYDVKM. The CDR3 spells CASSTLVTAKKLFF. CDR3 DNA: TGTGCCAGCAGTACACTCGTGACAGCCAAAAAACTGTTTTTT.

This clone has more than one count but fewer than ten. The chain combines TRBV6-6 with TRBJ1-3, with TRBD1 matching 7 bases. CDR3 length: 15 residues. V lost 5 bases and J lost 4; bases outside the gene matches: 8. Germline V gene data show CDR1 as MNHNY and CDR2 as SVGAGI (reference sequence). For the CDR3, the DNA is TGTGCCAGCAGTCCGACGACAGGGAAGGGAAACACCATATATTTT. This codes for CASSPTTGKGNTIYF.

The chain has TRBV30 and TRBJ2-1; 8 bases fit TRBD2. The CDR3 is 15 residues long. Germline lookup yields CDR1 GTSNPN and CDR2 SVGIG (reference sequence). V was clipped by 0 bases and J by 8 bases; unmatched bases: 9. The CDR3 bases are TGTGCCTGGAGTGTTAAGCGGGAGATCGCGGATGAGCAGTTCTTC. Its translation: CAWSVKREIADEQFF.

The chain combines TRBV7-2 with TRBJ2-3; weak D call: TRBD2 (6 bases). Germline CDR1 reads SGHTA; CDR2 reads FQGNSA. The CDR3 loop spans 15 amino acids. V was cut by 2 bases and J by 3 bases, with 12 bases left in between. The CDR3 nucleotides read TGTGCCAGCAGCTTAAGGGCTAGCGTTACAGATACGCAGTATTTT. Translating it yields CASSLRASVTDTQYF. The whole variable domain, remainder taken from reference TRBV7-2 and TRBJ2-3, is GAGVSQSPSNKVTEKGKDVELRCDPISGHTALYWYRQSLGQGLEFLIYFQGNSAPDKSGLPSDRFSAERTGGSVSTLTIQRTQQEDSAVYLCASSLRASVTDTQYFGPGTRLTVL.

The chain employs TRBV28 and TRBJ1-4; TRBD1 agrees at 7 bases. This CDR3 comprises 13 residues. The trim removed 6 bases at V and 3 bases at J, leaving 1 base unmatched. Per germline, CDR1 MDHEN and CDR2 SYDVKM. CDR3 protein: CASSGTANEKLFF. The CDR3 nucleotides are TGTGCCAGCAGCGGGACAGCTAATGAAAAACTGTTTTTT.

V and J are TRBV7-9 and TRBJ2-7; D remains ambiguous. The V gene lost 1 base and the J gene lost 3 bases, with 4 bases spanning the gap. CDR1 and CDR2 (germline): SEHNR, FQNEAQ (reference sequence). The CDR3 extends over 12 amino acids. CDR3 amino acids: CASSLGVYEQYF. In DNA, the CDR3 is TGTGCCAGCAGCTTAGGAGTCTACGAGCAGTACTTC. The full variable domain, completed using reference TRBV7-9 and TRBJ2-7, is DTGVSQNPRHKITKRGQNVTFRCDPISEHNRLYWYRQTLGQGPEFLTYFQNEAQLEKSRLLSDRFSAERPKGSFSTLEIQRTEQGDSAMYLCASSLGVYEQYFGPGTRLTVT.

The chain links TRBV5-4 to TRBJ2-3; TRBD1 is a possible D gene (6 bases). The CDR3 is 15 amino acids. Trimming left V 0 bases short and J 2 bases short, with 10 bases between. The germline V gene has CDR1 SGHNT and CDR2 YYREEE (reference sequence). CDR3 region: CASSLDRELTDTQYF. The CDR3, as DNA: TGTGCCAGCAGCTTGGACAGGGAGCTCACAGATACGCAGTATTTT.

The chain uses TRBV7-2 and TRBJ2-2; 10 bases agree with TRBD1. Germline lookup yields CDR1 SGHTA and CDR2 FQGNSA. This CDR3 has 16 amino acids. V shed 1 base, J shed 6 bases, and the junction held 5 bases outside the gene matches. The CDR3 region is CASSLVGTGAAGELFF. The CDR3 region has the DNA TGTGCCAGCAGCTTAGTGGGGACAGGGGCCGCCGGGGAGCTGTTTTTT.

The chain recombines TRBV5-1 with TRBJ2-6; tentative D call: TRBD1 (5 bases). The CDR3 extends over 17 amino acids. The V end lost 5 bases, the J end lost 0 bases, and 15 bases lay between the germline ends. Germline V CDR1 and CDR2: SGHRS, YFSETQ. The CDR3 here is CASSIGRVNSGANVLTF. In DNA form, the CDR3 reads TGCGCCAGCAGTATAGGCAGGGTTAACTCTGGGGCCAACGTCCTGACTTTC. Combining the CDR3 with reference TRBV5-1 and TRBJ2-6 gives the whole variable domain KAGVTQTPRYLIKTRGQQVTLSCSPISGHRSVSWYQQTPGQGLQFLFEYFSETQRNKGNFPGRFSGRQFSNSRSEMNVSTLELGDSALYLCASSIGRVNSGANVLTFGAGSRLTVL.

The chain links TRBV7-6 to TRBJ2-5, with D possibly being TRBD2 (6 bases). The end of the DNA fits TRBJ2-7 better, so the J call may be wrong. CDR3 size: 15 residues. Germline CDR1 and CDR2: SGHVS and FNYEAQ. Here the CDR3 DNA reads TGTGCCAGCAGCTTAGTTGCTAGCGATACCTACGAGCAGTACTTC. As protein: CASSLVASDTYEQYF.

V and J are TRBV5-4 and TRBJ2-3, with D possibly matching TRBD2 (6 bases). The V gene lost 6 bases and the J gene lost 6 bases, with 11 bases spanning the gap. The CDR3 length is 12 residues. Per the germline V gene, CDR1 is SGHNT and CDR2 is YYREEE (reference sequence). CDR3 in amino acids: CASTGSGDTQYF. DNA of the CDR3: TGTGCCAGCACCGGGAGTGGGGATACGCAGTATTTT.